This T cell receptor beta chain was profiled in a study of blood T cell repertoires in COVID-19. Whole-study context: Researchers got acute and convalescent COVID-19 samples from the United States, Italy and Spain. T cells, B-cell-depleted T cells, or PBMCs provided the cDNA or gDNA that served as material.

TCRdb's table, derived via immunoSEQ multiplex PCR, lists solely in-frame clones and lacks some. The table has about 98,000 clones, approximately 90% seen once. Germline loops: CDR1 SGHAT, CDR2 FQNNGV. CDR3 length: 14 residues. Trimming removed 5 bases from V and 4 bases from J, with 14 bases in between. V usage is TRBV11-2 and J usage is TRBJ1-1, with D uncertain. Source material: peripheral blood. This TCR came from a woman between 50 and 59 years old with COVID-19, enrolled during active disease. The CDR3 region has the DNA TGTGCCAGCAGCATTACAGCTGGTGGCACTGAAGCTTTCTTT. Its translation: CASSITAGGTEAFF.